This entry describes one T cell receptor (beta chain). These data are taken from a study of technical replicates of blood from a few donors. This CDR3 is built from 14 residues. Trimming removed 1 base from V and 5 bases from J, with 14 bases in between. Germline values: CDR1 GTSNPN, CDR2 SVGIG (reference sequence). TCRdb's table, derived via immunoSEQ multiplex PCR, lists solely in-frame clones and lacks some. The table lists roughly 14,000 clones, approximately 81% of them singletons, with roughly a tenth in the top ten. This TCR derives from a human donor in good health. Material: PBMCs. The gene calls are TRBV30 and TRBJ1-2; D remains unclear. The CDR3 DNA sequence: TGTGCCTGGAGTGCCTCTCCAACCGGGTATGGCTACACCTTC. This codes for CAWSASPTGYGYTF. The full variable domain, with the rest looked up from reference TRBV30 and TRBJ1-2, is SQTIHQWPATLVQPVGSPLSLECTVEGTSNPNLYWYRQAAGRGLQLLFYSVGIGQISSEVPQNLSASRPQDRQFILSSKKLLLSDSGFYLCAWSASPTGYGYTFGSGTRLTVV.